These T cell receptor beta chains were read from a single sample in a study of regulatory T cells in long-lasting Graves disease. TCRdb re-analysed the multiplex PCR reads in MiXCR, keeping a single row per CDR3 protein. Among some 470,000 distinct CDR3 sequences, about 22% were seen once, and the ten largest hold around 7%. This specimen was peripheral blood mononuclear cells (PBMCs), taken when the disease was refractory, from a patient treated with antithyroid drugs. The receptors were gathered from a female donor with Graves disease. Each CDR3 is given with its conserved first and last residue. Fields, in order: V gene, D gene, J gene, clone size, CDR3 DNA, CDR3 protein. A D gene is named only where the DNA matches it firmly. Clone size is shown for a subset of rows, as once, few, many or a class of expanded clone.

v_gene: TRBV12-3/TRBV12-4; d_gene: TRBD1; j_gene: TRBJ1-5; abundance: many; CDR3nt: TGTGCCAGCAGTTTATCAGAAGGACAGGGATCCCAGCATTTT; CDR3aa: CASSLSEGQGSQHF
v_gene: TRBV11-2; d_gene: .; j_gene: TRBJ1-5; abundance: many; CDR3nt: TGTGCCAGCAGCAACGACTTTAATCAGCCCCAGCATTTT; CDR3aa: CASSNDFNQPQHF
v_gene: TRBV12-3/TRBV12-4; d_gene: .; j_gene: TRBJ1-1; abundance: many; CDR3nt: TGTGCCAGCAGGCGACTCAGGGGCGCGAACACTGAAGCTTTCTTT; CDR3aa: CASRRLRGANTEAFF
v_gene: TRBV24-1; d_gene: .; j_gene: TRBJ1-5; abundance: many; CDR3nt: TGTGCCACCAGTGACCCGGGACCCCTATCCCTCAATCAGCCCCAGCATTTT; CDR3aa: CATSDPGPLSLNQPQHF
v_gene: TRBV5-1; d_gene: .; j_gene: TRBJ1-1; abundance: few; CDR3nt: TGCGCCAGCAGGGCCGACAATGAGGGCACTGAAGCTTTCTTT; CDR3aa: CASRADNEGTEAFF
v_gene: TRBV29-1; d_gene: TRBD2; j_gene: TRBJ2-7; abundance: many; CDR3nt: TGCAGCGTTGAAGCCGGACTAGCGGACTCTTCGTACGAGCAGTACTTC; CDR3aa: CSVEAGLADSSYEQYF
v_gene: TRBV27; d_gene: .; j_gene: TRBJ2-1; abundance: .; CDR3nt: TGTGCCAGCAGTCCCCTCGGCGGGACGGGCTACAATGAGCAGTTCTTC; CDR3aa: CASSPLGGTGYNEQFF
v_gene: TRBV5-4; d_gene: TRBD1; j_gene: TRBJ1-1; abundance: few; CDR3nt: TGTGCCAGCAGCTTGGAAGGGGACAGGGGAGTGGTAAATACTGAAGCTTTCTTT; CDR3aa: CASSLEGDRGVVNTEAFF
v_gene: TRBV2; d_gene: .; j_gene: TRBJ1-1; abundance: many; CDR3nt: TGTGCCAGCAGTAAGGGGGGTACTGAAGCTTTCTTT; CDR3aa: CASSKGGTEAFF
v_gene: TRBV14; d_gene: TRBD1; j_gene: TRBJ2-7; abundance: few; CDR3nt: TGTGCCAGCAGTCCCTGGGACAGCCCCTACGAGCAGTACTTC; CDR3aa: CASSPWDSPYEQYF
v_gene: TRBV19; d_gene: .; j_gene: TRBJ2-7; abundance: .; CDR3nt: TGTGCCAGTAGTTACGGACTTCCCTACGAGCAGTACTTC; CDR3aa: CASSYGLPYEQYF
v_gene: TRBV28; d_gene: .; j_gene: TRBJ1-4; abundance: .; CDR3nt: TGTGCCAGCAGTTTCCCCGGGGGCTCTGCTAATGAAAAACTGTTTTTT; CDR3aa: CASSFPGGSANEKLFF
v_gene: TRBV6-9; d_gene: .; j_gene: TRBJ2-7; abundance: many; CDR3nt: TGTGCCAGCAGTTCGGGACCCAACTACGAGCAGTACTTC; CDR3aa: CASSSGPNYEQYF
v_gene: TRBV28; d_gene: .; j_gene: TRBJ1-1; abundance: many; CDR3nt: TGTGCCAGCAGTCATCGACAGGTGAACACTGAAGCTTTCTTT; CDR3aa: CASSHRQVNTEAFF
v_gene: TRBV6-1; d_gene: TRBD2; j_gene: TRBJ2-7; abundance: many; CDR3nt: TGTGCCAGCAGTGCCGGGCCAGGGACTAGCTCCTTACACGAGCAGTACTTC; CDR3aa: CASSAGPGTSSLHEQYF
v_gene: TRBV24-1; d_gene: TRBD2; j_gene: TRBJ2-2; abundance: once; CDR3nt: TGTGCCACCAGTGACCAGACTAGCGGGAGGGCCGCCGGGGAGCTGTTTTTT; CDR3aa: CATSDQTSGRAAGELFF
v_gene: TRBV24-1; d_gene: .; j_gene: TRBJ2-2; abundance: few; CDR3nt: TGTGCCACCAGGGGGGAGGTCACCGGGGAGCTGTTTTTT; CDR3aa: CATRGEVTGELFF
v_gene: TRBV6-2/TRBV6-3; d_gene: .; j_gene: TRBJ2-2; abundance: .; CDR3nt: TGTGCCAGCAGTCAGGGGTCCCACACCGGGGAGCTGTTTTTT; CDR3aa: CASSQGSHTGELFF
v_gene: TRBV5-1; d_gene: TRBD1; j_gene: TRBJ2-3; abundance: .; CDR3nt: TGCGCCAGCAGCTTGGACACCGACAGGGATGCAGATACGCAGTATTTT; CDR3aa: CASSLDTDRDADTQYF
v_gene: TRBV27; d_gene: .; j_gene: TRBJ1-2; abundance: many; CDR3nt: TGTGCCAGCATCATGTGGGGCTCTAACTATGGCTACACCTTC; CDR3aa: CASIMWGSNYGYTF
v_gene: TRBV11-3; d_gene: TRBD1; j_gene: TRBJ1-2; abundance: few; CDR3nt: TGTGCCAGCAGCTGGGGACAGGATTTAAACTATGGCTACACCTTC; CDR3aa: CASSWGQDLNYGYTF
v_gene: TRBV4-2; d_gene: .; j_gene: TRBJ1-2; abundance: .; CDR3nt: TGTGCCAGCAGCCAAGCGGCCAACTATGGCTACACCTTC; CDR3aa: CASSQAANYGYTF
v_gene: TRBV28; d_gene: TRBD1; j_gene: TRBJ1-5; abundance: many; CDR3nt: TGTGCCAGCAGTTTTTGGACTACTCGGACAGGCAGGCAGCCCCAGCATTTT; CDR3aa: CASSFWTTRTGRQPQHF
v_gene: TRBV29-1; d_gene: .; j_gene: TRBJ2-4; abundance: .; CDR3nt: TGCAGCGTTGTGACATCGGGAGCGGGTACTCAGTACTTC; CDR3aa: CSVVTSGAGTQYF
v_gene: TRBV7-9; d_gene: TRBD1; j_gene: TRBJ2-5; abundance: .; CDR3nt: TGTGCCAGCAGCTTGAGGGACAGTGCAGAGACCCAGTACTTC; CDR3aa: CASSLRDSAETQYF
v_gene: TRBV20-1; d_gene: TRBD2; j_gene: TRBJ2-3; abundance: .; CDR3nt: TGCAGTGCTAGGGGGGGGGAGCAGCCAGATACGCAGTATTTT; CDR3aa: CSARGGEQPDTQYF